The 20 T cell receptor beta chains below all came from one sample that was sequenced in a study of blood T cell repertoires in COVID-19. Profiling relied on immunoSEQ multiplex PCR, and the TCRdb table lists in-frame clones only, not all of them. The top ten hold roughly 8.1% of the sample, which has more than 75,000 clones, roughly 88% seen once. The sample comprised peripheral blood. Receptors were obtained from a woman aged 70-85 years with acute or convalescent COVID-19.

The chain couples TRBV29-1 to TRBJ2-7; D possibly corresponds to TRBD2 (6 bases). Trimming took off 4 bases at V and 3 bases at J, with 7 bases between the two ends. The CDR3 length is 11 residues. The germline CDR1 and CDR2 sequences are SQVTM and ANQGSEA. The CDR3 coding sequence is TGCAGCGTTGGGACTATCTACGAGCAGTACTTC. It is translated as CSVGTIYEQYF.

The chain is built from TRBV5-1 and TRBJ2-1; TRBD1 matches at 8 bases. Germline CDR1 is SGHRS and CDR2 is YFSETQ. The CDR3 runs to 14 residues. V lost 2 bases, J lost 6 bases, and 4 bases stayed unmatched. The CDR3 protein is CASSLQGVLNEQFF. In DNA form, the CDR3 reads TGCGCCAGCAGCTTACAGGGGGTACTCAATGAGCAGTTCTTC.

The chain combines TRBV5-1 with TRBJ1-4, with 7 bases matching TRBD1. The CDR3 length is 13 residues. Germline V gives CDR1 SGHRS, CDR2 YFSETQ. The V and J ends lost 8 bases and 5 bases, in that order; junction bases with no gene match: 6. The CDR3 sequence is CASNQGDNEKLFF. CDR3 coding DNA: TGCGCCAGTAACCAGGGGGACAATGAAAAACTGTTTTTT.

The chain uses TRBV5-1 and TRBJ1-2; D perhaps matches TRBD1 (5 bases). The CDR3 spans 16 residues. The germline V gene encodes CDR1 SGHRS and CDR2 YFSETQ. The germline V and J ends were trimmed by 1 base and 0 bases, with 13 bases remaining between them. The CDR3 sequence: CASSLPTEPPNYGYTF. CDR3 in DNA: TGCGCCAGCAGCTTGCCGACAGAACCCCCTAACTATGGCTACACCTTC.

The V and J genes are TRBV2 and TRBJ1-1, with 11 bases identical to TRBD1. V was pared by 3 bases and J by 3 bases, with 0 bases of the junction left unmatched. The length of the CDR3 is 14 residues. CDR1 and CDR2 from the germline V gene are SNHLY and FYNNEI. CDR3 sequence reads: CASSEDRGHTEAFF. The DNA for the CDR3 is TGTGCCAGCAGTGAGGACAGGGGGCACACTGAAGCTTTCTTT.

V gene TRBV24-1 combines with J gene TRBJ2-7, with 8 nucleotides matching TRBD1. Germline V lookup: CDR1 KGHDR, CDR2 SFDVKD. J lost 4 bases, V lost 2 bases, and 6 bases had no gene match. There are 15 residues in the CDR3. CDR3 sequence: CATSDSGQGLYEQYF. CDR3 in DNA: TGTGCCACCAGTGATTCCGGACAGGGTTTGTACGAGCAGTACTTC.

This sequence joins TRBV10-3 and TRBJ1-1; D not certain. The CDR3 spans 14 residues. Deletions cut 4 bases from V and 2 bases from J, with 11 bases between. Germline V gene lookup returns CDR1 ENHRY and CDR2 SYGVKD. The CDR3 bases are TGTGCCATCAGTGGAGGGCAGGTAAACACTGAAGCTTTCTTT. Amino acid sequence: CAISGGQVNTEAFF.

The chain recombines TRBV30 with TRBJ2-7; 11 bases align to TRBD1. Germline V gene lookup returns CDR1 GTSNPN and CDR2 SVGIG (reference sequence). The CDR3 sequence is 14 residues long. Germline trimming cut 4 bases from V and 5 bases from J; bases unmatched to any gene: 7. The CDR3 is CAWTRTGGLHEQYF. The CDR3 nucleotides read TGTGCCTGGACCCGGACAGGGGGCCTTCACGAGCAGTACTTC.

V is TRBV5-1 and J is TRBJ2-1; TRBD2 aligns across 12 bases. The CDR3 contains 17 residues. V lost 4 bases and J lost 8; bases outside the gene matches: 13. CDR1 and CDR2 from the germline V gene are SGHRS and YFSETQ. CDR3 in amino acids: CASSEPPSGRAADEQFF. The DNA of the CDR3 is TGCGCCAGCAGCGAGCCTCCTAGCGGGAGGGCCGCAGATGAGCAGTTCTTC.

J is TRBJ1-2 and V is TRBV6-1; weak D call: TRBD1 (5 bases). Germline CDR1 and CDR2: MNHNS and SASEGT. The CDR3 has 14 residues. V lost 0 bases and J 8 bases, leaving 13 bases between the germline ends. The CDR3 reads CASSEAIGAGGYTF. CDR3 bases: TGTGCCAGCAGTGAAGCGATAGGGGCAGGGGGCTACACCTTC.

V gene TRBV24-1 combines with J gene TRBJ2-5; 8 nucleotides line up with TRBD1. V gave up 2 bases and J gave up 2 bases; unmatched junction bases: 3. This CDR3 is 15 amino acids long. CDR1 and CDR2 (germline): KGHDR, SFDVKD. CDR3 DNA: TGTGCCACCAGTGATTCCGGGACAGGACAAGAGACCCAGTACTTC. Amino acids: CATSDSGTGQETQYF.

The rearrangement joins TRBV24-1 to TRBJ2-1, with TRBD1 as a possible D gene (7 bases). Germline V lookup: CDR1 KGHDR, CDR2 SFDVKD. Trimming took off 4 bases at V and 8 bases at J, with 14 bases between the two ends. The CDR3 contains 14 residues. As DNA, the CDR3 is TGTGCCACCAGTGAGTGGGGACAGCGGGATGAGCAGTTCTTC. This codes for CATSEWGQRDEQFF.

The CDR3 spells CALLDSSYEQYF. CDR3 DNA sequence: TGTGCCCTGTTAGACAGCTCCTACGAGCAGTACTTC. The chain couples TRBV30 to TRBJ2-7; D might be TRBD1 (5 bases). Deletions cut 8 bases from V and 0 bases from J, with 11 bases between. This CDR3 has 12 residues. Germline values: CDR1 GTSNPN, CDR2 SVGIG (reference sequence).

CDR3 sequence: CASTWTGTYEQYF. The DNA of the CDR3 is TGTGCCAGCACCTGGACAGGGACATACGAGCAGTACTTC. The rearrangement links TRBV6-5 to TRBJ2-7, with 8 bases that match TRBD1. CDR1 and CDR2 (germline): MNHEY, SVGAGI. The CDR3 is 13 residues long. V was clipped by 7 bases and J by 4 bases; unmatched bases: 6.

This chain joins TRBV19 and TRBJ2-6, with TRBD1 identical over 7 bases. Germline-derived CDR1 and CDR2 are LNHDA and SQIVND (reference sequence). After removal of 7 bases from V and 0 bases from J, the junction contained 3 bases not matched to a gene. This CDR3 has 15 amino acids. The CDR3 DNA follows: TGTGCCAGTACCAGGGGGTTCTCTGGGGCCAACGTCCTGACTTTC. Translating gives CASTRGFSGANVLTF.

This sequence joins TRBV5-5 and TRBJ2-1; D remains ambiguous. The CDR3 has 16 amino acids. The germline V gene has CDR1 SGHKS and CDR2 YYEKEE (reference sequence). Trimming cost V 0 bases and J 0 bases, with 10 bases left between them. The CDR3 sequence is CASSLAPVISYNEQFF. The CDR3 DNA follows: TGTGCCAGCAGCTTGGCCCCGGTCATCTCCTACAATGAGCAGTTCTTC.

The chain combines TRBV5-4 with TRBJ1-1, with D hard to call. Germline V lookup: CDR1 SGHNT, CDR2 YYREEE (reference sequence). Between the trimmed V and J ends, which lost 1 base and 2 bases, there was a span of 3 bases. The CDR3 is 12 residues long. The CDR3 DNA is TGTGCCAGCAGCTTGCAAAACACTGAAGCTTTCTTT. Amino acids: CASSLQNTEAFF.

This rearrangement joins TRBV4-1 to TRBJ1-2; no clear D. The V end was cut by 2 bases, the J end by 5 bases, with 24 bases between. Per the germline V gene, CDR1 is MGHRA and CDR2 is YSYEKL. The CDR3 is 18 residues long. The DNA of the CDR3 is TGCGCCAGCAGCCAAAGCCCAGGAGGCCCCACGCTCAAATATGGCTACACCTTC. Its translation is CASSQSPGGPTLKYGYTF.

This clone was picked up one time. V usage is TRBV10-1 and J usage is TRBJ2-7; D gene unclear. CDR3 length: 12 amino acids. From germline, CDR1 is WNHNN and CDR2 SYGVQD (reference sequence). Trimming took 0 bases from V and 9 from J, leaving 9 bases between them. CDR3 in amino acids: CASSESFQAQYF. The CDR3 region has the DNA TGCGCCAGCAGTGAGTCGTTCCAGGCGCAGTACTTC.

V gene TRBV10-3 combines with J gene TRBJ1-3, with TRBD1 identical over 10 bases. Germline values: CDR1 ENHRY, CDR2 SYGVKD. CDR3 size: 15 residues. The V segment lost 4 bases and the J segment 2 bases; nucleotides outside the gene matches: 2. DNA of the CDR3: TGTGCCATCAGTGGGACAGGGGGTCCTGGAAACACCATATATTTT. Translating it yields CAISGTGGPGNTIYF.